This T cell receptor beta chain was recorded in a study of blood T cell repertoires in COVID-19. The data were produced by immunoSEQ multiplex PCR, yet TCRdb's version contains in-frame clones alone and is incomplete. The sample holds a few hundred thousand clones, more than 80% seen once. There are 16 residues in the CDR3. Germline loops: CDR1 LNHDA, CDR2 SQIVND (reference sequence). V dropped 3 bases and J dropped 4; count of bases not matched to a gene: 3. The specimen was peripheral blood. This sequence joins TRBV19 and TRBJ1-4, with TRBD1 matching over 12 bases. This receptor was obtained from a woman between 40 and 55 years old with acute or convalescent COVID-19. CDR3 sequence: CASSIGTGGRNEKLFF. The CDR3 region has the DNA TGTGCCAGTAGTATTGGGACAGGGGGCCGTAATGAAAAACTGTTTTTT.